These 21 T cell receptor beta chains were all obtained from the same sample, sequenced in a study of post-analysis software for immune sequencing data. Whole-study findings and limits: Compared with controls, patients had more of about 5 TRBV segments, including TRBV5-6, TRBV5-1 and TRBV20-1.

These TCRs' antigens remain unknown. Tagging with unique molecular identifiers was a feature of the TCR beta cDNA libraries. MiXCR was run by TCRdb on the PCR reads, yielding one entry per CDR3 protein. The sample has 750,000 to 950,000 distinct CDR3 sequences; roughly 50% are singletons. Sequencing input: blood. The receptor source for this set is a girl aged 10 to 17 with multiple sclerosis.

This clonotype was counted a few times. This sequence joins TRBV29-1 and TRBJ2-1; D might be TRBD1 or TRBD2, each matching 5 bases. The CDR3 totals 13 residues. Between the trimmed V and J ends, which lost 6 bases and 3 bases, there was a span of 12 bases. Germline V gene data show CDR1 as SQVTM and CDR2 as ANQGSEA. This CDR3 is CSVGRTLYNEQFF. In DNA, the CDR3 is TGCAGCGTGGGACGGACCCTCTACAATGAGCAGTTCTTC.

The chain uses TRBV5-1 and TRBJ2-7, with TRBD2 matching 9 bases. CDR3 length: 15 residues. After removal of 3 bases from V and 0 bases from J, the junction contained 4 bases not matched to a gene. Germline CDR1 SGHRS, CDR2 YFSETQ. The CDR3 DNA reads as TGCGCCAGCAGCTCGCTTAGCGGGGGCTCCTACGAGCAGTACTTC. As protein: CASSSLSGGSYEQYF. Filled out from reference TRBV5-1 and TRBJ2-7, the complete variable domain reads KAGVTQTPRYLIKTRGQQVTLSCSPISGHRSVSWYQQTPGQGLQFLFEYFSETQRNKGNFPGRFSGRQFSNSRSEMNVSTLELGDSALYLCASSSLSGGSYEQYFGPGTRLTVT.

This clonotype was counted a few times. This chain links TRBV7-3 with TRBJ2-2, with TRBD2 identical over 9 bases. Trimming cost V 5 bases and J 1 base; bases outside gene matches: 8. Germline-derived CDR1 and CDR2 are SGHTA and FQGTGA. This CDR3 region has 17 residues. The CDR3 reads CASSPRLAGENTGELFF. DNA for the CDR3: TGTGCCAGCAGCCCAAGATTAGCGGGGGAGAACACCGGGGAGCTGTTTTTT.

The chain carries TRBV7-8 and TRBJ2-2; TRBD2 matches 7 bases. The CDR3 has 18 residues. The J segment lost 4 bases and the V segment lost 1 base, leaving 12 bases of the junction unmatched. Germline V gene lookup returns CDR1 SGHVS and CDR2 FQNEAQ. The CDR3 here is CASSLDGWREWGTGELFF. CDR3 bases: TGTGCCAGCAGCTTAGACGGTTGGCGGGAGTGGGGCACCGGGGAGCTGTTTTTT.

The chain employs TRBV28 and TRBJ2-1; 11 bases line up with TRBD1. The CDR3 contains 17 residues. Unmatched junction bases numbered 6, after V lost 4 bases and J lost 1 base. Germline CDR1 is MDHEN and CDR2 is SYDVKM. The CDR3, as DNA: TGTGCCAGCAGTTCCCAGGGACAGGGGGATTCCTACAATGAGCAGTTCTTC. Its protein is CASSSQGQGDSYNEQFF.

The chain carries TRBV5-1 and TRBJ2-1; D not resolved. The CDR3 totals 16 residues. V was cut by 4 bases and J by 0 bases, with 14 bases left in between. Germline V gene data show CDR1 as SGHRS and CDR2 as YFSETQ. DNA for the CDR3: TGCGCCAGCAGCCCGCTCCGGGTTGGCTCCTACAATGAGCAGTTCTTC. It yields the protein CASSPLRVGSYNEQFF. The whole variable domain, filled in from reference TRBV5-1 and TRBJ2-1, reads KAGVTQTPRYLIKTRGQQVTLSCSPISGHRSVSWYQQTPGQGLQFLFEYFSETQRNKGNFPGRFSGRQFSNSRSEMNVSTLELGDSALYLCASSPLRVGSYNEQFFGPGTRLTVL.

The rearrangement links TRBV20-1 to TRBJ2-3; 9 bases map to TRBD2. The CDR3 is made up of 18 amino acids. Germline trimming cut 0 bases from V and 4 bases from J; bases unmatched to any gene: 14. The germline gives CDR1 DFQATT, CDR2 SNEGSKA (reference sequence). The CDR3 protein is CSARDLAGQHPSADTQYF. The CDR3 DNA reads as TGCAGTGCTAGAGATCTAGCGGGGCAACACCCTAGCGCAGATACGCAGTATTTT.

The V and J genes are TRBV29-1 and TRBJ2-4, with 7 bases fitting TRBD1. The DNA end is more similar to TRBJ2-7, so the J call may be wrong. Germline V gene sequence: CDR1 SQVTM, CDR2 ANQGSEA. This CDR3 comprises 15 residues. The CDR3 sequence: CSVEVRRQGIYEQYF. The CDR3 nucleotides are TGCAGCGTTGAGGTGCGGCGACAGGGAATCTACGAGCAGTACTTC.

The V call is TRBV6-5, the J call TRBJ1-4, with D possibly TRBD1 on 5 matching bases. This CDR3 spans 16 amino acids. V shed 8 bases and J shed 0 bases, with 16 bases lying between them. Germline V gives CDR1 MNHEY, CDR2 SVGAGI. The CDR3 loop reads CASARAGTTTNEKLFF. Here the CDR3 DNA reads TGTGCCAGCGCCCGTGCCGGGACCACAACTAATGAAAAACTGTTTTTT.

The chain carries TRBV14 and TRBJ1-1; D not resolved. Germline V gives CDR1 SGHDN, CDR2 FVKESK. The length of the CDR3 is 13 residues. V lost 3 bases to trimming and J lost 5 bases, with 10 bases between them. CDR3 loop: CASSHDPGTEAFF. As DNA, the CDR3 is TGTGCCAGCAGCCACGACCCGGGGACTGAAGCTTTCTTT. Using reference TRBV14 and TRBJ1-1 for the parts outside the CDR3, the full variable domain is EAGVTQFPSHSVIEKGQTVTLRCDPISGHDNLYWYRRVMGKEIKFLLHFVKESKQDESGMPNNRFLAERTGGTYSTLKVQPAELEDSGVYFCASSHDPGTEAFFGQGTRLTVV.

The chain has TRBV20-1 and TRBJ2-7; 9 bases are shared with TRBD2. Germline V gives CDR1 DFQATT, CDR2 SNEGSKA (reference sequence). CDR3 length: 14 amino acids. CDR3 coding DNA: TGCAGCGCCTCCCGGCGGGGGGGCCTCTACGAGCAGTACTTC. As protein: CSASRRGGLYEQYF.

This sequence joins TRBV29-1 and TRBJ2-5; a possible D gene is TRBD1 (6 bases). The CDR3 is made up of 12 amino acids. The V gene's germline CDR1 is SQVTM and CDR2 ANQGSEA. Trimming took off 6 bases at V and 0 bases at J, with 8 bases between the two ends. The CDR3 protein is CSVDRYQETQYF. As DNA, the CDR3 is TGCAGCGTCGACAGGTACCAAGAGACCCAGTACTTC.

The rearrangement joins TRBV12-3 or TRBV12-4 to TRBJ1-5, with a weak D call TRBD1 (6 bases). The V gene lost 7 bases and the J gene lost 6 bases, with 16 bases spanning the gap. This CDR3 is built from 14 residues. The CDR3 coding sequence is TGTGCCAGCACGGGGGGGGCGGGTTCTCAGCCCCAGCATTTT. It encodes CASTGGAGSQPQHF.

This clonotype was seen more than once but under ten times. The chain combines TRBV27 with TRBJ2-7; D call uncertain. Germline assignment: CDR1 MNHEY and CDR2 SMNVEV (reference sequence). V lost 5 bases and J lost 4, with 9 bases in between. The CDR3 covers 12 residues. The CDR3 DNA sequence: TGTGCCAGCAGTCCCTCGCAATACGAGCAGTACTTC. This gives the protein CASSPSQYEQYF.

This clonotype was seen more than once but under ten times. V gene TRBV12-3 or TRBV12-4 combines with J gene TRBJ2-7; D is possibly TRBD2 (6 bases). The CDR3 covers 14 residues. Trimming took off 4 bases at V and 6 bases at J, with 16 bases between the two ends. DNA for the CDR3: TGTGCCAGCAGTTCTGGGATCCCGGGACTCGAGCAGTACTTC. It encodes CASSSGIPGLEQYF.

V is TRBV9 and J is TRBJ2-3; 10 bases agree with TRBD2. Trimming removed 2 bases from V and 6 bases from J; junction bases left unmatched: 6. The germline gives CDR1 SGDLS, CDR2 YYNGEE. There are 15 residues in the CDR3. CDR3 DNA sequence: TGTGCCAGCAGCGTTCAGCGGGGGGGCGGGGATACGCAGTATTTT. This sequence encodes CASSVQRGGGDTQYF. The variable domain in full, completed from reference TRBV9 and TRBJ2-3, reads DSGVTQTPKHLITATGQRVTLRCSPRSGDLSVYWYQQSLDQGLQFLIQYYNGEERAKGNILERFSAQQFPDLHSELNLSSLELGDSALYFCASSVQRGGGDTQYFGPGTRLTVL.

The CDR3: CASRLGPNHNEQFF. The CDR3 DNA follows: TGTGCCAGCAGGCTGGGGCCCAACCACAATGAGCAGTTCTTC. The gene calls are TRBV7-3 and TRBJ2-1, with D possibly TRBD1 on 5 matching bases. V was cut by 6 bases and J by 5 bases, with 14 bases left in between. Per the germline V gene, CDR1 is SGHTA and CDR2 is FQGTGA. The CDR3 spans 14 residues. The full variable domain, completed using reference TRBV7-3 and TRBJ2-1, is GAGVSQTPSNKVTEKGKYVELRCDPISGHTALYWYRQSLGQGPEFLIYFQGTGAADDSGLPNDRFFAVRPEGSVSTLKIQRTERGDSAVYLCASRLGPNHNEQFFGPGTRLTVL.

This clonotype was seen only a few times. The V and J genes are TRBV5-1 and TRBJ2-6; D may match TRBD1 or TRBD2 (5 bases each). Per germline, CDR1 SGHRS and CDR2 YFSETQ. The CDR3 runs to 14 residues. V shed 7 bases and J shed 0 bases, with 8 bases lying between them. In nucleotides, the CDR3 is TGCGCCAGCTGGGACGTCTCTGGGGCCAACGTCCTGACTTTC. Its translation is CASWDVSGANVLTF.

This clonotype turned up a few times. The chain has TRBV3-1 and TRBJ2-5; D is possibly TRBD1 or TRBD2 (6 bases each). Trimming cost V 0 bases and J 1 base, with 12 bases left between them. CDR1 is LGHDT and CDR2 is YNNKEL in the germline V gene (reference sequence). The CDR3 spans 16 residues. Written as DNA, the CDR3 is TGTGCCAGCAGCCAAGATCGCAGGGGAGGCCAAGAGACCCAGTACTTC. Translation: CASSQDRRGGQETQYF.

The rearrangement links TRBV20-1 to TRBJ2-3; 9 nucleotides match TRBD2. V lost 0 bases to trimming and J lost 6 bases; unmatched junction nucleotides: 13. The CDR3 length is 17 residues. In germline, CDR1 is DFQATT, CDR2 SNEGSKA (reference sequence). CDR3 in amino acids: CSAREGSRLAARDTQYF. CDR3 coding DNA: TGCAGTGCTAGAGAAGGCAGCAGACTAGCGGCGAGGGATACGCAGTATTTT.

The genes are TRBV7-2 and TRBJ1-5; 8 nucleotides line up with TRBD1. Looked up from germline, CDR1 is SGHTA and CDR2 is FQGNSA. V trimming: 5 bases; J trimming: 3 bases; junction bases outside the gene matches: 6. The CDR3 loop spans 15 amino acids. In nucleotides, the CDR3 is TGTGCCAGCAGCACCCGGACAGGGAACAATCAGCCCCAGCATTTT. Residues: CASSTRTGNNQPQHF.